Sequencing of this TCR beta chain was carried out in a study of blood T cell repertoires in COVID-19. On the study more broadly: Samples of COVID-19 (acute and convalescent) were obtained from the United States, Italy and Spain. Sources were T cells, B-cell-depleted T cells, or PBMCs; the material itself was cDNA or gDNA.

V lost 2 bases to trimming and J lost 5 bases; unmatched junction nucleotides: 6. The CDR3 is 14 amino acids. Germline V gene data show CDR1 as SGHNT and CDR2 as YENEEA. Per the study methods: It was from reference gene primer amplification that nucleated cell counts were estimated. Here immunoSEQ multiplex PCR was the method, and the copy in TCRdb shows in-frame clones only, minus some. That table furnishes V, J and clone size, whereas the DNA furnished D and trimming. The sample lists roughly 230,000 clones; around 83% were seen once. This chain links TRBV11-3 with TRBJ2-7, with 7 nucleotides matching TRBD1. The sequenced material came from peripheral blood. This sequence was found in a man aged 35 to 55 with active or convalescent COVID-19. The DNA for the CDR3 is TGTGCCAGCAGCTTAAGACAGGGTTTCGACGAGCAGTACTTC. This gives the protein CASSLRQGFDEQYF.